The 27 T cell receptor beta chains given below trace back to one sample, sequenced in a study of CD8+CD57+ T cells in acquired aplastic anemia. TCR beta VDJ and CDR3 were profiled, and genomic DNA was the template. MiXCR was run by TCRdb on the reads, yielding one entry per CDR3 protein. The data show approximately 200,000 distinct CDR3 sequences, approximately 52% seen once. Sequenced: sorted CD4+, CD8+, or CD8+CD57+ T cells (not recorded which) from PBMCs. These receptors came from a human donor in good health, serving as a control.

A word on this clonotype: Being one base from a much bigger clone, this may be a read error. The chain uses TRBV6-1 and TRBJ2-5, with a tentative D call TRBD1 (6 bases). There are 13 residues in the CDR3. V was cut by 5 bases and J by 4 bases, with 11 bases left in between. Germline CDR1 reads MNHNS; CDR2 reads SASEGT. DNA for the CDR3: TGTGCCAGCAGTAGCGGACAGCGAGAGACCCAGTACTTC. Residues: CASSSGQRETQYF.

The rearrangement links TRBV20-1 to TRBJ2-7; TRBD2 is a possible D gene (6 bases). Deletions cut 6 bases from V and 1 base from J, with 13 bases between. This CDR3 contains 13 residues. CDR1 is DFQATT and CDR2 is SNEGSKA in the germline V gene (reference sequence). CDR3 DNA: TGCAGTGCAGAGCGGGTAGGGTCCTACGAGCAGTACTTC. Its protein is CSAERVGSYEQYF.

This clonotype was detected only a few times. A much bigger clone sits one base away, suggesting this may be a read error. It is likely a read error, because the conserved phenylalanine at the end of the CDR3 is missing. This rearrangement joins TRBV14 to TRBJ2-7; TRBD2 might be the D (5 bases). The length of the CDR3 is 16 residues. Trimming left V 2 bases short and J 2 bases short, with 16 bases between. Germline V CDR1 and CDR2: SGHDN, FVKESK. The DNA of the CDR3 is TGTGCCAGCAGCCAATTGAGGGATGCAACAACCTACGAGCAGTACCTC. Its protein product is CASSQLRDATTYEQYL.

Regarding this clonotype: This could be a read error, since a much larger clone is one nucleotide away. V gene TRBV6-4 combines with J gene TRBJ1-4; maybe TRBD1 (5 bases). Germline V gene data show CDR1 as MRHNA and CDR2 as SNTAGT. The CDR3 is 14 residues long. V dropped 7 bases and J dropped 0 bases, with 9 bases sitting between them. The CDR3 DNA is TGTGCCAGCATAGGAGGGGCAACTAATGAAAAACTGTTTTTT. Protein: CASIGGATNEKLFF.

This clonotype has at least ten counts. The CDR3 protein is CASSLAGYGARELFF. Written as DNA, the CDR3 is TGTGCCAGCAGCTTGGCGGGGTATGGGGCGAGGGAGCTGTTTTTT. V is TRBV5-6 and J is TRBJ2-2; possibly TRBD1 or TRBD2 for D (5 bases each). Trimming stripped 0 bases from V and 9 bases from J, with 15 bases between. This CDR3 comprises 15 residues. Germline loops: CDR1 SGHDT, CDR2 YYEEEE.

The V and J genes are TRBV5-4 and TRBJ1-6; 7 bases align to TRBD1. The V gene's germline CDR1 is SGHNT and CDR2 YYREEE (reference sequence). The V gene end was trimmed by 1 base and the J gene end by 5 bases; junction bases not matched to a gene: 6. The CDR3 sequence is 16 residues long. CDR3 nucleotide sequence: TGTGCCAGCAGCTTGTACTCCGGGACAGATAATTCACCCCTCCACTTT. It codes for CASSLYSGTDNSPLHF.

This clonotype has a single count. J is TRBJ1-2 and V is TRBV29-1; weak D call: TRBD1 (6 bases). Germline CDR1 reads SQVTM; CDR2 reads ANQGSEA. Trimming cost V 1 base and J 4 bases, with 13 bases left between them. This CDR3 is built from 14 residues. Here the CDR3 DNA reads TGCAGCGTTGAAGGGGATGGACAGACCTATGGCTACACCTTC. As protein: CSVEGDGQTYGYTF.

The genes are TRBV10-3 and TRBJ2-6; no firm D call. This CDR3 region has 18 residues. The germline V gene has CDR1 ENHRY and CDR2 SYGVKD. The V end lost 3 bases, the J end lost 0 bases, and 15 bases lay between the germline ends. The CDR3 DNA is TGTGCCATCAGTGATTATGGGTTCCGATTCTCTGGGGCCAACGTCCTGACTTTC. It translates to CAISDYGFRFSGANVLTF.

This rearrangement joins TRBV12-3 or TRBV12-4 to TRBJ1-6; TRBD1 might be the D (6 bases). This CDR3 spans 17 amino acids. V lost 1 base and J lost 10, with 20 bases in between. CDR3 DNA sequence: TGTGCCAGCAGTTTAGACGGGGCGGGGGGCCGTGGATCACCCCTCCACTTT. This translates into CASSLDGAGGRGSPLHF.

This clonotype was seen at least ten times. The chain is built from TRBV5-6 and TRBJ1-1, with TRBD1 as a possible D gene (5 bases). CDR3 length: 13 amino acids. The V gene lost 0 bases and the J gene lost 9 bases, with 12 bases spanning the gap. Looked up from germline, CDR1 is SGHDT and CDR2 is YYEEEE. Here the CDR3 DNA reads TGTGCCAGCAGCTTGGCCGGGGGAGGGAAAGCTTTCTTT. This encodes CASSLAGGGKAFF. Drawing the rest from reference TRBV5-6 and TRBJ1-1, the complete variable domain is DAGVTQSPTHLIKTRGQQVTLRCSPKSGHDTVSWYQQALGQGPQFIFQYYEEEERQRGNFPDRFSGHQFPNYSSELNVNALLLGDSALYLCASSLAGGGKAFFGQGTRLTVV.

The rearrangement joins TRBV25-1 to TRBJ1-1, with D unresolved. Germline V CDR1 and CDR2: MGHDK, SYGVNS. V was pared by 3 bases and J by 5 bases, with 7 bases between. The CDR3 is 12 amino acids. The DNA for the CDR3 is TGTGCCAGCAGTGATTATACGACTGAAGCTTTCTTT. It translates to CASSDYTTEAFF.

With respect to this clonotype: A read error may produce the germline difference seen at one junction end. This rearrangement joins TRBV10-3 to TRBJ1-6; possible D gene TRBD1, 6 bases. CDR3 size: 11 residues. Germline V gives CDR1 ENHRY, CDR2 SYGVKD. CDR3 nucleotides: TGTGCCGCCGGGGGCAATTCACCCCCCCACTTT. Protein: CAAGGNSPPHF.

The chain recombines TRBV7-9 with TRBJ2-1; possible D gene TRBD2, 5 bases. Germline CDR1 and CDR2: SEHNR and FQNEAQ (reference sequence). This CDR3 is built from 15 residues. The V end lost 1 base, the J end lost 4 bases, and 11 bases lay between the germline ends. The CDR3 is CASSLEASGYNEQFF. The CDR3, as DNA: TGTGCCAGCAGCTTAGAAGCCAGCGGATACAATGAGCAGTTCTTC.

V gene TRBV10-2 combines with J gene TRBJ2-1, with D uncertain. The CDR3 length is 14 residues. Germline V CDR1 and CDR2: WSHSY, SAAADI. Trimming cost V 2 bases and J 2 bases, with 7 bases left between them. The CDR3 is CASSERNTYNEQFF. CDR3 bases: TGCGCCAGCAGTGAGCGGAATACCTACAATGAGCAGTTCTTC.

To note about this clonotype: A much larger clonotype is one base distant, so this may be a read error. The chain combines TRBV7-8 with TRBJ1-4; possible D gene TRBD1, 5 bases. The CDR3 is 16 amino acids. CDR1 SGHVS and CDR2 FQNEAQ come from the germline V gene. The ends were cut back, 4 bases at V and 7 bases at J, with 19 bases in the middle. The CDR3 reads CASSSRQDAGGEKLFF. CDR3 bases: TGTGCCAGCAGCTCACGGCAGGACGCGGGGGGTGAAAAACTGTTTTTT.

This clonotype showed up many times. V usage is TRBV6-6 and J usage is TRBJ1-2, with TRBD1 matching over 7 bases. This CDR3 region has 16 residues. V lost 4 bases to trimming and J lost 4 bases; unmatched junction nucleotides: 12. The germline gives CDR1 MNHNY, CDR2 SVGAGI (reference sequence). CDR3 protein: CASSSLGTANPYGYTF. The CDR3 nucleotides read TGTGCCAGCAGTTCCCTTGGGACAGCTAACCCCTATGGCTACACCTTC.

Note on this clonotype: A junction boundary mismatches the germline segment, possibly from a read error. The V call is TRBV6-6, the J call TRBJ1-1; D might be TRBD1 (6 bases). This CDR3 has 13 amino acids. Per germline, CDR1 MNHNY and CDR2 SVGAGI (reference sequence). The DNA for the CDR3 is TGTGCCAGCACCAGACAGGTGAACACTAAAGCTTTCTTT. Encoded protein: CASTRQVNTKAFF.

Note on this clonotype: A much larger clone differs by one base, so this may be a read error. The chain employs TRBV6-1 and TRBJ1-5, with TRBD1 identical over 9 bases. Germline CDR1 MNHNS, CDR2 SASEGT. The J segment lost 11 bases and the V segment lost 8 bases, leaving 4 bases of the junction unmatched. The CDR3 is 11 amino acids. CDR3 sequence (DNA): TGTGCCAGCCGGGACAGGGACTCCCAGCATTTT. Translating it yields CASRDRDSQHF.

This chain links TRBV5-1 with TRBJ2-5; perhaps TRBD1 as D (5 bases). The ends were cut back, 0 bases at V and 3 bases at J, with 12 bases in the middle. CDR3 length equals 15 residues. Germline V lookup: CDR1 SGHRS, CDR2 YFSETQ. The CDR3 loop is CASSLEPGSEETQYF. CDR3 bases: TGCGCCAGCAGCTTGGAGCCAGGGTCCGAAGAGACCCAGTACTTC.

This clonotype was recorded many times. The genes are TRBV11-2 and TRBJ2-3; 10 nucleotides align to TRBD1. CDR3 size: 19 residues. Germline CDR1 SGHAT, CDR2 FQNNGV. V dropped 0 bases and J dropped 3; count of bases not matched to a gene: 12. The DNA for the CDR3 is TGTGCCAGCAGCTTAGAGAAGACGTCGGGACAGGGGTCGACAGATACGCAGTATTTT. Amino acids: CASSLEKTSGQGSTDTQYF. The full variable domain, its missing parts supplied by reference TRBV11-2 and TRBJ2-3, is EAGVAQSPRYKIIEKRQSVAFWCNPISGHATLYWYQQILGQGPKLLIQFQNNGVVDDSQLPKDRFSAERLKGVDSTLKIQPAKLEDSAVYLCASSLEKTSGQGSTDTQYFGPGTRLTVL.

This clonotype has only a few counts. Given a much more abundant clone one base away, this may be a read error. This chain uses TRBV11-2 with TRBJ1-5; TRBD1 aligns across 10 bases. This CDR3 contains 15 residues. Germline trimming cut 1 base from V and 6 bases from J; bases unmatched to any gene: 3. Germline V CDR1 and CDR2: SGHAT, FQNNGV. The CDR3 region is CASSLGGTGVQPQHF. CDR3 nucleotide sequence: TGTGCCAGCAGCTTAGGTGGGACAGGGGTTCAGCCCCAGCATTTT.

Of note for this clonotype: The final CDR3 position lacks the conserved phenylalanine or tryptophan, pointing to a likely read error. No DNA is shown, since the ends of the CDR3 on it are uncertain; the CDR3 is the one TCRdb lists. This chain links TRBV14 with TRBJ1-2; TRBD1 is the table's D call, not checked against the DNA. Per germline, CDR1 SGHDN and CDR2 FVKESK. Including both end residues, the CDR3 is 12 amino acids long. The CDR3 region is CASSPRGQRRSY.

This clonotype occurred a few times. The rearrangement uses TRBV18 and TRBJ2-7; tentatively, D is TRBD1 or TRBD2 (5 bases each). V lost 2 bases to trimming and J lost 3 bases, with 8 bases between them. Germline CDR1 reads KGHSH; CDR2 reads LQKENI. The CDR3 extends over 13 amino acids. The CDR3 region is CASSPGGHYEQYF. For the CDR3, the DNA is TGTGCCAGCTCACCAGGGGGTCACTACGAGCAGTACTTC.

The chain employs TRBV4-3 and TRBJ2-7, with TRBD1 matching over 8 bases. CDR1 and CDR2 from the germline V gene are LGHNA and YSLEER. J lost 4 bases, V lost 4 bases, and 6 bases had no gene match. The CDR3 contains 14 residues. CDR3 in DNA: TGCGCCAGCAGCCCTTCCCGACAGGGGTACGAGCAGTACTTC. As protein: CASSPSRQGYEQYF.

This rearrangement joins TRBV11-3 to TRBJ1-4; D perhaps matches TRBD1 (5 bases). Deletions cut 0 bases from V and 5 bases from J, with 16 bases between. Germline CDR1 SGHNT, CDR2 YENEEA. This CDR3 contains 17 residues. CDR3 DNA: TGTGCCAGCAGCTTAGATCAGGGACGACGAATCAATGAAAAACTGTTTTTT. Protein product: CASSLDQGRRINEKLFF.

The V and J genes are TRBV7-9 and TRBJ2-7; possible D gene TRBD1, 6 bases. V was clipped by 4 bases and J by 0 bases, with 7 bases between them. The CDR3 spans 13 residues. The germline V gene has CDR1 SEHNR and CDR2 FQNEAQ (reference sequence). The CDR3 loop reads CASSSGDSYEQYV. CDR3 bases: TGTGCCAGCAGCTCAGGGGACTCCTACGAGCAGTACGTC.

This clonotype was recorded only once. The J gene is TRBJ2-1, the V gene TRBV5-1; a weak D match, TRBD2 (5 bases). This CDR3 region has 14 residues. The V gene lost 1 base and the J gene lost 5 bases, with 10 bases spanning the gap. Looked up from germline, CDR1 is SGHRS and CDR2 is YFSETQ. Written as DNA, the CDR3 is TGCGCCAGCAGCTTGACGGGGTGGAACAATGAGCAGTTCTTC. It is translated as CASSLTGWNNEQFF.